The present T cell receptor (beta chain) was sequenced within a study of blood T cell repertoires in COVID-19. The CDR3 is 14 residues long. The germline V gene has CDR1 SEHNR and CDR2 FQNEAQ (reference sequence). V dropped 5 bases and J dropped 7; count of bases not matched to a gene: 4. Original processing methods: Reference gene primer amplification yielded estimated nucleated cell counts. This table comes from immunoSEQ multiplex PCR, and its TCRdb copy is limited to in-frame clones, with some not included. From that table come the V and J calls and clone size; the DNA was used to work out D and trimming. The sample lists roughly 320,000 clones, approximately 85% occurring once.

The receptor's source is a human donor in a cohort sampled during active COVID-19. The sequenced sample consisted of peripheral blood. The V gene is TRBV7-9, the J gene TRBJ1-6, with 8 bases that match TRBD1. CDR3 nucleotide sequence: TGTGCCAGCAGCCTACAGGGGGACAATTCACCCCTCCACTTT. It is translated as CASSLQGDNSPLHF.